This T cell receptor beta chain emerged from a study of CD8+CD57+ T cells in acquired aplastic anemia. The wider study: Roughly 9.8 million reads, on average, were obtained for CD4+ cells from healthy donors.

Profiling of TCR beta VDJ combinations and CDR3 sequences used genomic DNA as template. TCRdb reprocessed the reads via MiXCR and lists one record per CDR3 protein. The profile shows around 130,000 distinct CDR3 sequences, around 48% of them singletons. The sequenced material came from sorted CD4+, CD8+, or CD8+CD57+ T cells (not recorded which) from PBMCs. This TCR was sampled from a human donor in good health, serving as a control.

This CDR3 reads CASSVATTTSEAFF. DNA of the CDR3: TGTGCCAGCAGTGTGGCTACTACTACTAGTGAAGCTTTCTTT. The rearrangement uses TRBV2 and TRBJ1-1; D not resolved. The CDR3 is 14 residues long. The V gene lost 4 bases and the J gene lost 7 bases, with 16 bases spanning the gap. Per germline, CDR1 SNHLY and CDR2 FYNNEI.